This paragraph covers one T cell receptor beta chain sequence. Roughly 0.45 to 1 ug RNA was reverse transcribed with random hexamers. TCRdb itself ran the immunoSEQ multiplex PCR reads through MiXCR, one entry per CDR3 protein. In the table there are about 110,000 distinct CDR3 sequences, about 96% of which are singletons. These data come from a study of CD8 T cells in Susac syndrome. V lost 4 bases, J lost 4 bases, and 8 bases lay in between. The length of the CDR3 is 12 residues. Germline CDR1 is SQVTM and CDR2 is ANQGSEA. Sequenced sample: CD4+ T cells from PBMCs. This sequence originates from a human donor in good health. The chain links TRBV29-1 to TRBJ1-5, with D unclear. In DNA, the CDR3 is TGCAGCGTTGGGGCAGCTAATCAGCCCCAGCATTTT. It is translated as CSVGAANQPQHF.